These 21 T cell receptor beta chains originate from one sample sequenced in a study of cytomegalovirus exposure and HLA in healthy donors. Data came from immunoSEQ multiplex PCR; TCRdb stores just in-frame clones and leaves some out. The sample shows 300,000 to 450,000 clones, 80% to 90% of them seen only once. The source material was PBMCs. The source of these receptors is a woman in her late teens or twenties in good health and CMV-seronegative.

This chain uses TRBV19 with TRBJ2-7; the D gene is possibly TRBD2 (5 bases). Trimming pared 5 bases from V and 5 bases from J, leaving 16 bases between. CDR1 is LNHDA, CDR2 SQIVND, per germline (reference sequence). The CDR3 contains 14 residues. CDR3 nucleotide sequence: TGTGCCAGTAGTTGGTCCGCGGCGGGCCACGAGCAGTACTTC. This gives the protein CASSWSAAGHEQYF.

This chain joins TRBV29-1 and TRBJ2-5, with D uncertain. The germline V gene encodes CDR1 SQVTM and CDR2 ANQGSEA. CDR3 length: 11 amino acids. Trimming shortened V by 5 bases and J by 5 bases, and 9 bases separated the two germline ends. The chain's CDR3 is CSVLLQETQYF. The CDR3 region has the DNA TGCAGCGTTCTCCTACAGGAGACCCAGTACTTC.

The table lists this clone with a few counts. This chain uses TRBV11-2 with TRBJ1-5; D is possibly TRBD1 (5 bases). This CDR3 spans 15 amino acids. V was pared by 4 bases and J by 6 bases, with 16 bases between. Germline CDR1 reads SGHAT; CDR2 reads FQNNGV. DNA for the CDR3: TGTGCCAGCAGCTCCTCCCCAGGGTCCGCTCAGCCCCAGCATTTT. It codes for CASSSSPGSAQPQHF.

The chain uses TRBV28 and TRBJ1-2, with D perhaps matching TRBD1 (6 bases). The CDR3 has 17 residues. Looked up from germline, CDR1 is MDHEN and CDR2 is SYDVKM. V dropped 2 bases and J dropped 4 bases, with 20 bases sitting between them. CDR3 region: CASSLGGGPRTLYGYTF. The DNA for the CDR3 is TGTGCCAGCAGTTTAGGCGGGGGGCCCCGGACCCTCTATGGCTACACCTTC.

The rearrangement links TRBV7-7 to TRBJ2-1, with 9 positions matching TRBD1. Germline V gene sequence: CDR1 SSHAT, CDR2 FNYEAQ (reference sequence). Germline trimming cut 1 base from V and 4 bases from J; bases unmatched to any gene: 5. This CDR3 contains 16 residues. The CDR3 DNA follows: TGTGCCAGCAGCTTAGGAGTGACAGGGGGATACAATGAGCAGTTCTTC. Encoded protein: CASSLGVTGGYNEQFF.

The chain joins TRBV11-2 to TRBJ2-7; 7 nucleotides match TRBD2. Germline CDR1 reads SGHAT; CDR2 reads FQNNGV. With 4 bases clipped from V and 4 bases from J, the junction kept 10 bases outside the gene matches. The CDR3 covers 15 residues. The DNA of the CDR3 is TGTGCCAGCAGCTCCCTATGGGAGGGAGGGTACGAGCAGTACTTC. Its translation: CASSSLWEGGYEQYF.

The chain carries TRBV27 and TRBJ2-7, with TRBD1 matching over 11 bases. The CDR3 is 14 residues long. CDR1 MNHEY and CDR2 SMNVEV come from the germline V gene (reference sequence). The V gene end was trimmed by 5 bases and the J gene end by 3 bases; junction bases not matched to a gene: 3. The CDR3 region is CASSTGTGGYEQYF. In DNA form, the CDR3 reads TGTGCCAGCAGTACAGGGACAGGGGGCTACGAGCAGTACTTC.

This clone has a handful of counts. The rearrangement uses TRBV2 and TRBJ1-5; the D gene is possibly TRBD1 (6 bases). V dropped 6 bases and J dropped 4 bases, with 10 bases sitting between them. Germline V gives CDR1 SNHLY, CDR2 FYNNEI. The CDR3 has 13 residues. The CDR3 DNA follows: TGTGCCAGCAGGGAGGACAGAAATCAGCCCCAGCATTTT. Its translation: CASREDRNQPQHF.

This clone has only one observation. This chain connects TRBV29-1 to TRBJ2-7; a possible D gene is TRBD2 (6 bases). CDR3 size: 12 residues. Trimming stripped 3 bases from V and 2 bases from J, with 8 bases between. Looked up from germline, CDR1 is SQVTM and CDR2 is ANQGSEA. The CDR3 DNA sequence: TGCAGCGTTGAGGAGGGCACCTACGAGCAGTACTTC. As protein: CSVEEGTYEQYF.

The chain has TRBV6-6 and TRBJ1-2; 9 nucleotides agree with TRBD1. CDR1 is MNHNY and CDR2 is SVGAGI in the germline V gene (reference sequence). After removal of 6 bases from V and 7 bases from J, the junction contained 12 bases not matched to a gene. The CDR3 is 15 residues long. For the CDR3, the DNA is TGTGCCAGCAGGGGAGGTCAACAGGGGGCAGGTGGCTACACCTTC. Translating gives CASRGGQQGAGGYTF.

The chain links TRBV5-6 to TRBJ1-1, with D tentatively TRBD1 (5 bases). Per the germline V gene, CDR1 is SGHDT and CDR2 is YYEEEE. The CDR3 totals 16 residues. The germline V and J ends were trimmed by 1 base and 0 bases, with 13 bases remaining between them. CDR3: CASSLTLQVMNTEAFF. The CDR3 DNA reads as TGTGCCAGCAGCTTGACCCTACAGGTGATGAACACTGAAGCTTTCTTT.

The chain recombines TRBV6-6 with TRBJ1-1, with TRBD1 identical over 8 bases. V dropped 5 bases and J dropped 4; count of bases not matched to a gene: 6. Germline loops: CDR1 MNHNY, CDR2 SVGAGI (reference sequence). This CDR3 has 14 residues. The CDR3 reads CASSPDRGSTEAFF. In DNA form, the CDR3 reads TGTGCCAGCAGTCCTGACAGGGGTAGCACTGAAGCTTTCTTT.

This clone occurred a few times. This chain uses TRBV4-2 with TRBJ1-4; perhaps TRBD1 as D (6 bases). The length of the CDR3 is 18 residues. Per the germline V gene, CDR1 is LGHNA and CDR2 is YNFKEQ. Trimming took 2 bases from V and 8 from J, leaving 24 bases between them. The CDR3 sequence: CASSQKWDVGGRGEKLFF. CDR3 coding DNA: TGTGCCAGCAGCCAAAAATGGGATGTGGGGGGGCGTGGGGAAAAACTGTTTTTT.

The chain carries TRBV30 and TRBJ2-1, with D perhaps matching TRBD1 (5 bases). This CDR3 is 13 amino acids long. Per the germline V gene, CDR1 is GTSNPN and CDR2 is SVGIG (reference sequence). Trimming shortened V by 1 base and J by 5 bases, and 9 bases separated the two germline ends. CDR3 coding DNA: TGTGCCTGGAGTGGTGGCAGGGACAATGAGCAGTTCTTC. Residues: CAWSGGRDNEQFF. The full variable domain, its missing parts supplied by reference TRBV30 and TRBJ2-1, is SQTIHQWPATLVQPVGSPLSLECTVEGTSNPNLYWYRQAAGRGLQLLFYSVGIGQISSEVPQNLSASRPQDRQFILSSKKLLLSDSGFYLCAWSGGRDNEQFFGPGTRLTVL.

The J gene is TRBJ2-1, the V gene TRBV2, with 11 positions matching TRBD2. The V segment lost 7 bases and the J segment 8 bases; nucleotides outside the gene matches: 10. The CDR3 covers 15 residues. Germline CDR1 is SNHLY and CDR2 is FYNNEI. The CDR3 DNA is TGTGCCAGCAATCGGCTAGCGGGAGGATTGGATGAGCAGTTCTTC. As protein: CASNRLAGGLDEQFF.

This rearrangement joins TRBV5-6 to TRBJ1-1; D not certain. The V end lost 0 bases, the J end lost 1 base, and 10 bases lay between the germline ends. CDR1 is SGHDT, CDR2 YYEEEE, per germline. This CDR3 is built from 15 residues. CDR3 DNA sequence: TGTGCCAGCAGCTTGGTAGAACAGCCGAACACTGAAGCTTTCTTT. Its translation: CASSLVEQPNTEAFF.

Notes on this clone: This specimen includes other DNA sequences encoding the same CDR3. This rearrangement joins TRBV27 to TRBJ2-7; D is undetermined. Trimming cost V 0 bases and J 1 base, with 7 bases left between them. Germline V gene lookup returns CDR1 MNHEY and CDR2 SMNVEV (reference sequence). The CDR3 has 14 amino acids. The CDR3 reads CASSLSLSSYEQYF. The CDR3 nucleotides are TGTGCCAGCAGTTTATCCCTATCTTCCTACGAGCAGTACTTC.

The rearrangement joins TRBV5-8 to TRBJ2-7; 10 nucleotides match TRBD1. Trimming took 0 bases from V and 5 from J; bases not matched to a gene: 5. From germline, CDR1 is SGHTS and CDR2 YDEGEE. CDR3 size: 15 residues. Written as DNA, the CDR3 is TGTGCCAGCAGCTTGGTGGGGACAGGGGTTGACGAGCAGTACTTC. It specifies CASSLVGTGVDEQYF.

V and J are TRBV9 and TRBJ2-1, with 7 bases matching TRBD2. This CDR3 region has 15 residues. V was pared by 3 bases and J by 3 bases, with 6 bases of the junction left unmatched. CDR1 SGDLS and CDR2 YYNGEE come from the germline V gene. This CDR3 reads CASSAVAGGYNEQFF. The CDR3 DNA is TGTGCCAGCAGCGCCGTAGCGGGCGGCTACAATGAGCAGTTCTTC.

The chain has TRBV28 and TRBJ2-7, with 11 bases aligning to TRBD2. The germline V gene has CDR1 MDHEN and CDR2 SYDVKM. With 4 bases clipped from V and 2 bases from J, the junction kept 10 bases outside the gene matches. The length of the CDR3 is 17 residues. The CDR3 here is CASSSIMRGLAAYEQYF. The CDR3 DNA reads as TGTGCCAGCAGTTCCATTATGCGGGGACTAGCGGCCTACGAGCAGTACTTC.

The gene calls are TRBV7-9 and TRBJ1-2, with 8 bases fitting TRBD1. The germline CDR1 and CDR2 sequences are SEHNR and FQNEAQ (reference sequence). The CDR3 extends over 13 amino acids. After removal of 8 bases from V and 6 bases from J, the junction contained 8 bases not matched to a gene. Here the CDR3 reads CASVVTGEDGYTF. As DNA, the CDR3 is TGTGCCAGCGTCGTGACAGGGGAGGATGGCTACACCTTC.